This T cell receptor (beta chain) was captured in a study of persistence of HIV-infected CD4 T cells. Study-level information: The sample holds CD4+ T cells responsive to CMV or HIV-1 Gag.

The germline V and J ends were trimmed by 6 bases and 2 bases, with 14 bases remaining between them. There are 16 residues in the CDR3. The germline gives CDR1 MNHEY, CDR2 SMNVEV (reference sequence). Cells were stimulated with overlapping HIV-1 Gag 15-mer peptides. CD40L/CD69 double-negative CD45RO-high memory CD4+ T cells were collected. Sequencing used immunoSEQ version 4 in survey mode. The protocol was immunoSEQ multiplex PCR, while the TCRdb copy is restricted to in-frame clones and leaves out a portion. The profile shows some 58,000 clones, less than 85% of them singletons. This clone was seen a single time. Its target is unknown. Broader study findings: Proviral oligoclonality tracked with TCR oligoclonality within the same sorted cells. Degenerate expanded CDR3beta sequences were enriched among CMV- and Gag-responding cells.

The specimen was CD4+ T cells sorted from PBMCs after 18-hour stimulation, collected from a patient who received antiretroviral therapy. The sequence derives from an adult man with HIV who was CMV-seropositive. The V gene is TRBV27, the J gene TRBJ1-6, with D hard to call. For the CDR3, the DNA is TGTGCCAGCAGCGACGTTGGTCGAGCCTATAATTCACCCCTCCACTTT. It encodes CASSDVGRAYNSPLHF.